The 5 T cell receptor beta chains below were found in one sample sequenced in a study of CXCR3-negative and CXCR3-positive naive CD8 T cells. In preparing the TRB cDNA libraries, 5' RACE with UMI labels was used. No DNA is given; TCRdb re-called the 5' RACE reads and lists each CDR3 protein once. The sample data list over 100,000 distinct CDR3 sequences. Sequenced sample: naive CXCR3- CD8+ T cells from blood. The subset is: CD45RO-CCR7+CD27+CD95- naive CD8+ T cells lacking CXCR3 (TNR3-). These TCRs come from a human donor in good health. Some clones in this sample may be carry-over from other donors' samples.

The chain combines TRBV29-1 with TRBJ2-1; there is no DNA to check the TCRdb D call of TRBD2. There are 13 residues in the CDR3. Germline loops: CDR1 SQVTM, CDR2 ANQGSEA. CDR3 sequence reads: CSESPGTHNEQFF.

The chain employs TRBV28 and TRBJ2-3; the TRBD1 assignment by TCRdb is unverifiable without DNA. The CDR3 spans 15 residues. From germline, CDR1 is MDHEN and CDR2 SYDVKM. The CDR3 protein is CASSLSDSRTDTQYF. Variable domain in full (rest from reference TRBV28 and TRBJ2-3): DVKVTQSSRYLVKRTGEKVFLECVQDMDHENMFWYRQDPGLGLRLIYFSYDVKMKEKGDIPEGYSVSREKKERFSLILESASTNQTSMYLCASSLSDSRTDTQYFGPGTRLTVL.

This rearrangement joins TRBV6-4 to TRBJ2-1; the TCRdb D gene call, TRBD2, has no DNA to confirm it. CDR3 size: 14 residues. Germline CDR1 and CDR2: MRHNA and SNTAGT. This CDR3 is CASSVGTSNNEQFF.

This rearrangement joins TRBV3-2 to TRBJ2-3; TCRdb picks TRBD2, but there is no DNA to check that call. TRBV3-2 counts as a pseudogene. The CDR3 is 16 residues long. CDR3 residues: CASSQPSRGYTDTQYF.

The genes are TRBV5-1 and TRBJ2-3; TCRdb's D call of TRBD1 is untestable without DNA. The CDR3 covers 15 residues. CDR1 and CDR2 from the germline V gene are SGHRS and YFSETQ. The CDR3: CASSPTPRGPDTQYF.